These 11 T cell receptor beta chains share one sample of origin, sequenced in a study of CD8+ T cells in alopecia areata. Treatment given: oral pan-JAK inhibitor, 5-10 mg twice daily. Extraction and reverse transcription of RNA yielded cDNA as the sequencing template. This table comes from immunoSEQ multiplex PCR, and its TCRdb copy is limited to in-frame clones, with some not included. Counted here are 80,000 or so clones, around 65% occurring once; the ten biggest clones make up less than 25%. The sample consisted of CD8+ T cells sorted from blood, taken at week 24, from a patient treated with tofacitinib. The receptors come from a human donor with alopecia areata.

The chain recombines TRBV7-2 with TRBJ1-4; 8 bases map to TRBD1. Trimming removed 5 bases from V and 8 bases from J; junction bases left unmatched: 10. Germline CDR1 and CDR2: SGHTA and FQGNSA. This CDR3 comprises 15 residues. CDR3 sequence (DNA): TGTGCCAGCAGCCCTCGACAGGGGATAGGGGAAAAACTGTTTTTT. This translates into CASSPRQGIGEKLFF.

V and J are TRBV5-1 and TRBJ2-1; 9 nucleotides line up with TRBD2. Germline-derived CDR1 and CDR2 are SGHRS and YFSETQ. The V gene end was trimmed by 2 bases and the J gene end by 9 bases; junction bases not matched to a gene: 6. This CDR3 has 14 amino acids. The CDR3 DNA follows: TGCGCCAGCAGCTTAAGAGCGGGGGGCAGTGAGCAGTTCTTC. Protein product: CASSLRAGGSEQFF.

The V gene is TRBV29-1, the J gene TRBJ2-1; maybe TRBD2 (6 bases). Per germline, CDR1 SQVTM and CDR2 ANQGSEA. Trimming removed 7 bases from V and 1 base from J, with 11 bases in between. The CDR3 extends over 13 amino acids. CDR3 region: CSANSGSYNEQFF. CDR3 in DNA: TGCAGCGCCAATAGCGGATCCTACAATGAGCAGTTCTTC.

The chain uses TRBV30 and TRBJ1-2; tentative D call: TRBD1 (5 bases). The CDR3 contains 16 residues. Germline V gives CDR1 GTSNPN, CDR2 SVGIG (reference sequence). With 3 bases removed from V and 6 bases from J, the gap between germline ends came to 23 bases. The CDR3 loop reads CAWREPRRDPTHGYTF. The CDR3 DNA sequence: TGTGCCTGGAGGGAACCCAGACGGGACCCCACCCATGGCTACACCTTC.

This clone turned up a few times. This rearrangement joins TRBV4-1 to TRBJ2-2; D ambiguous. The CDR3 is 15 amino acids. V dropped 0 bases and J dropped 0 bases, with 5 bases sitting between them. Germline values: CDR1 MGHRA, CDR2 YSYEKL. The CDR3 bases are TGCGCCAGCAGCCAAGAAGCCGCGAACACCGGGGAGCTGTTTTTT. Translated, it gives CASSQEAANTGELFF.

J is TRBJ2-7 and V is TRBV7-9, with a weak D call TRBD1 (6 bases). This CDR3 has 15 residues. Germline V gene data show CDR1 as SEHNR and CDR2 as FQNEAQ (reference sequence). Trimming took off 4 bases at V and 5 bases at J, with 18 bases between the two ends. The CDR3 is CASSSPQGNSDEQYF. The CDR3, as DNA: TGTGCCAGCAGCTCACCGCAGGGGAATTCCGACGAGCAGTACTTC.

V is TRBV27 and J is TRBJ1-1; D may be TRBD1 (6 bases). Germline CDR1 and CDR2: MNHEY and SMNVEV (reference sequence). There are 17 residues in the CDR3. The V and J ends lost 5 bases and 0 bases respectively, with 19 bases between them. CDR3: CASSPGATRYMNTEAFF. For the CDR3, the DNA is TGTGCCAGCAGTCCGGGGGCGACGAGATACATGAACACTGAAGCTTTCTTT.

The chain links TRBV5-1 to TRBJ1-2; no reliable D call. The CDR3 consists of 12 residues. Germline assignment: CDR1 SGHRS and CDR2 YFSETQ. Trimming pared 0 bases from V and 6 bases from J, leaving 6 bases between. CDR3 region: CASSLDWDGYTF. CDR3 nucleotide sequence: TGCGCCAGCAGCTTGGACTGGGATGGCTACACCTTC.

The chain recombines TRBV19 with TRBJ2-7; TRBD1 aligns across 9 bases. CDR1 is LNHDA, CDR2 SQIVND, per germline (reference sequence). V lost 3 bases, J lost 3 bases, and 6 bases stayed unmatched. This CDR3 comprises 15 residues. The CDR3 protein is CASSMGTTGGYEQYF. CDR3 coding DNA: TGTGCCAGTAGTATGGGCACGACAGGGGGCTACGAGCAGTACTTC.

This chain connects TRBV4-2 to TRBJ2-5, with D unclear. This CDR3 has 14 amino acids. Trimming took off 0 bases at V and 3 bases at J, with 8 bases between the two ends. Per the germline V gene, CDR1 is LGHNA and CDR2 is YNFKEQ. For the CDR3, the DNA is TGTGCCAGCAGCCAAGATATTACGGAAGAGACCCAGTACTTC. Amino acid sequence: CASSQDITEETQYF.

The chain employs TRBV27 and TRBJ1-4; D is unclear. The V end was cut by 4 bases, the J end by 12 bases, with 15 bases between. The CDR3 runs to 13 residues. Germline CDR1 is MNHEY and CDR2 is SMNVEV (reference sequence). The CDR3 sequence is CASSSLPLRELFF. The CDR3 region has the DNA TGTGCCAGCAGTTCACTGCCCCTTCGGGAACTGTTTTTT.